The present T cell receptor (beta chain) was sequenced within a study of blood T cell repertoires in COVID-19. In the study overall: Sites across the United States, Italy and Spain contributed samples from acute and convalescent COVID-19. The analysed material was cDNA or gDNA that came from T cells, B-cell-depleted T cells, or PBMCs.

V was cut by 1 base and J by 5 bases, with 15 bases left in between. The CDR3 is 15 residues long. Germline V gene lookup returns CDR1 SGHDT and CDR2 YYEEEE. Original processing notes: Reference gene primers were amplified, and this amplification served to estimate nucleated cell counts. Method: immunoSEQ multiplex PCR; TCRdb's copy keeps in-frame clones and lacks some. For V, J and clone size, that table is used; D and trimming come from the DNA. The data contain 250,000 to 350,000 clones, 85% to 90% of them singletons. V usage is TRBV5-6 and J usage is TRBJ1-1, with D possibly being TRBD1 (5 bases). This clonotype was sampled from a young man with acute or convalescent COVID-19. Sequenced sample: peripheral blood. The CDR3 is CASSLTGTEGTEAFF. The DNA for the CDR3 is TGTGCCAGCAGCTTGACCGGGACGGAGGGGACTGAAGCTTTCTTT.